Listed below are T cell receptor beta chains from one sample, sequenced in a study of cytomegalovirus exposure and HLA in healthy donors. Only in-frame clones appear in the TCRdb table, and some are missing; sequencing was by immunoSEQ multiplex PCR. The sample lists 200,000 to 300,000 clones, approximately 83% occurring once. Sequencing input: PBMCs. All receptors come from a woman aged 25 to 39 in good health and CMV-seropositive. Each CDR3 is given with its conserved first and last residue. D genes are given only for firm matches. Clone size appears in some rows only: once, few, many, or a class for an expanded clone.

TRBJ2-7	.	TRBV7-8	.	TGTGCCAGCAGCTTAGCCGGCAGGGACGAGCAGTACTTC	CASSLAGRDEQYF
TRBJ2-7	.	TRBV18	.	TGTGCCAGCTCCCTGGAGGGCAGCTCCTACGAGCAGTACTTC	CASSLEGSSYEQYF
TRBJ2-7	TRBD2	TRBV28	.	TGTGCCAGCACCTGGGGACTAGCGGGAGGCCCTAGCTCCTACGAGCAGTACTTC	CASTWGLAGGPSSYEQYF
TRBJ2-1	.	TRBV5-8	.	TGTGCCAGCAGCTCCCGTGGGGGGTCCTACAATGAGCAGTTCTTC	CASSSRGGSYNEQFF
TRBJ2-5	TRBD2	TRBV5-4	.	TGTGCCAGCAGCACCACCGGGACTAGCCAAGAGACCCAGTACTTC	CASSTTGTSQETQYF
TRBJ2-1	.	TRBV19	.	TGTGCCAGTAGTCGGTCTAGGGGTCCCGGGGAGCAGTTCTTC	CASSRSRGPGEQFF
TRBJ2-6	TRBD1	TRBV5-1	.	TGCGCCAGCAGCTCGACAGGGAACTCTGGGGCCAACGTCCTGACTTTC	CASSSTGNSGANVLTF
TRBJ1-1	TRBD1	TRBV9	.	TGTGCCAGCAGCCCCTGGGGACAGGGGAACACTGAAGCTTTCTTT	CASSPWGQGNTEAFF
TRBJ2-7	TRBD2	TRBV19	.	TGTGCCAGTATGAAGACTAGCGGGAGCAACGAGCAGTACTTC	CASMKTSGSNEQYF
TRBJ2-7	.	TRBV2	.	TGTGCCAGCAGGCTAGTTCGCTACGAGCAGTACTTC	CASRLVRYEQYF
TRBJ2-3	TRBD1	TRBV7-6	.	TGTGCCAGCAGTTTGACAGGGGGCATTTCAGATACGCAGTATTTT	CASSLTGGISDTQYF
TRBJ2-1	TRBD2	TRBV9	.	TGTGCCAGCAGTGACTCAGAGCGGGAGGGGGGTTACAATGAGCAGTTCTTC	CASSDSEREGGYNEQFF
TRBJ2-3	TRBD2	TRBV7-9	once	TGTGCCAGCAGCACGCTACTAGCGGGAGGTCGAGATACGCAGTATTTT	CASSTLLAGGRDTQYF
TRBJ1-4	TRBD1	TRBV30	.	TGTGCCGGCGCCCCGGGGACAGGGAATGAAAAACTGTTTTTT	CAGAPGTGNEKLFF
TRBJ1-2	.	TRBV9	.	TGTGCCAGCAGCCCGAGGGAGAATAACTATGGCTACACCTTC	CASSPRENNYGYTF
TRBJ1-1	.	TRBV9	.	TGTGCCAGCAGCGTCTCCTCAGGAAGTACTGAAGCTTTCTTT	CASSVSSGSTEAFF
TRBJ2-3	TRBD1	TRBV19	once	TGTGCCAGTCGGACAGGCAGCCTTGGAGGCACAGATACGCAGTATTTT	CASRTGSLGGTDTQYF
TRBJ2-7	.	TRBV7-8	.	TGTGCCAGCAGCTTTCCCCCTAAGGAGCAGTACTTC	CASSFPPKEQYF
TRBJ2-1	.	TRBV19	once	TGTGCCAGTAGTCCGAGGTCTAGCGATGAGCAGTTCTTC	CASSPRSSDEQFF
TRBJ1-1	.	TRBV29-1	many	TGCAGCGTTGCCCGACAGGCGAACACTGAAGCTTTCTTT	CSVARQANTEAFF
TRBJ1-5	.	TRBV30	.	TGTGCCTGGGAACAGGGATCGGGGCAGCCCCAGCATTTT	CAWEQGSGQPQHF
TRBJ1-1	.	TRBV5-6	.	TGTGCCAGCAGCTTGGTAGGGGTTTCGGACACTGAAGCTTTCTTT	CASSLVGVSDTEAFF
TRBJ1-2	.	TRBV5-1	.	TGCGCCAGCAGCTTTGCGGGAGCCTATGGCTACACCTTC	CASSFAGAYGYTF
TRBJ2-2	TRBD1	TRBV5-1	.	TGCGCCAGCACCAGGACAGGGATTACCGCCGGGGAGCTGTTTTTT	CASTRTGITAGELFF
TRBJ2-7	.	TRBV27	.	TGTGCCAGCAGTTTATCGTACAGGATGCCCGTCTACGAGCAGTACTTC	CASSLSYRMPVYEQYF
TRBJ1-1	TRBD1	TRBV6-1	.	TGTGCCAGCAGTGAACAGACAGGGGGGAACACTGAAGCTTTCTTT	CASSEQTGGNTEAFF
TRBJ1-2	TRBD1	TRBV4-1	.	TGCGCCAGCAGCCAACCGGGACAGGGGTATGGCTACACCTTC	CASSQPGQGYGYTF
TRBJ1-2	.	TRBV28	few	TGTGCCAGCAGTGCTCGGAGCGGCTACACCTTC	CASSARSGYTF
TRBJ2-3	TRBD2	TRBV6-1	.	TGTGCCAGCAGTGAAGGACTAGCGGGAGGCCCCGATACGCAGTATTTT	CASSEGLAGGPDTQYF
TRBJ1-5	.	TRBV10-3	.	TGTGCCATCAGTGGGGGCCTGTATAGCAATCAGCCCCAGCATTTT	CAISGGLYSNQPQHF
TRBJ2-7	.	TRBV29-1	.	TGCAGCGTTGAGGCCCCGGGACTGCGCTACGAGCAGTACTTC	CSVEAPGLRYEQYF
TRBJ1-1	TRBD1	TRBV10-3	.	TGTGCCATCGGACAGGTGAACACTGAAGCTTTCTTT	CAIGQVNTEAFF
TRBJ1-2	TRBD1	TRBV5-1	.	TGCGCCAGCAGCGACGGGACAGGGGGCGACTATGGCTACACCTTC	CASSDGTGGDYGYTF
TRBJ2-7	.	TRBV5-6	.	TGTGCCAGCAGCTTAGTTGCACAAAGCTCCTACGAGCAGTACTTC	CASSLVAQSSYEQYF
TRBJ1-4	TRBD1	TRBV15	.	TGTGCCACCAGCAGACCCCAGGGACAGGCGATTGAAAAACTGTTTTTT	CATSRPQGQAIEKLFF
TRBJ1-4	.	TRBV2	.	TGTGCCAGCTCGGCCAGGTCGTTAGAAAAACTGTTTTTT	CASSARSLEKLFF
TRBJ1-2	TRBD1	TRBV28	.	TGTGCCACCCGGCGCTGGGGGGCAGGGGGTTATGGCTACACCTTC	CATRRWGAGGYGYTF
TRBJ2-5	.	TRBV18	.	TGTGCCAGCTCACCAGGGGGGCAAGAGACCCAGTACTTC	CASSPGGQETQYF
TRBJ1-5	TRBD1	TRBV27	.	TGTGCCAGCAGTCCAGGGACAGGGGCCCAGCCCCAGCATTTT	CASSPGTGAQPQHF
TRBJ2-5	.	TRBV9	.	TGTGCCAGCAGTAGAGAGAACCTCCAGGCCCAGTACTTC	CASSRENLQAQYF
TRBJ2-7	.	TRBV4-2	once	TGTGCCAGCAGCCGGGGGGTTTCCTACGAGCAGTACTTC	CASSRGVSYEQYF
TRBJ1-1	.	TRBV28	once	TGTGCCAGTTTGACCTCCCAGGGGCCAGGCGCTGAAGCTTTCTTT	CASLTSQGPGAEAFF
TRBJ1-1	TRBD1	TRBV15	.	TGTGCCACCAGCAGGACAGGGGGGAACACTGAAGCTTTCTTT	CATSRTGGNTEAFF
TRBJ1-5	.	TRBV4-1	.	TGCGCCAGCGCGGAGATATCGAATCAGCCCCAGCATTTT	CASAEISNQPQHF
TRBJ2-3	.	TRBV7-6	.	TGTGCCAGCAGCTTATCCTGGGGGGTTAGCACAGATACGCAGTATTTT	CASSLSWGVSTDTQYF
TRBJ2-1	.	TRBV11-3	.	TGTGCCAGCAGCCGGGATAATGAGCAGTTCTTC	CASSRDNEQFF
TRBJ2-7	.	TRBV6-1	.	TGTGCCAGCAGTGGTGTTAAGGGGGCCTACGAGCAGTACTTC	CASSGVKGAYEQYF
TRBJ2-7	TRBD2	TRBV19	.	TGTGCCAGTACCCCTCGGGGTAGCGGGAATACCTACGAGCAGTACTTC	CASTPRGSGNTYEQYF
TRBJ2-5	TRBD1	TRBV9	few	TGTGCCAGCAGCGCCCAGGGGGCTCGCGGAGAGACCCAGTACTTC	CASSAQGARGETQYF
TRBJ1-1	.	TRBV27	.	TGTGCCAGCAGGACAGGAGTTCCGAACACTGAAGCTTTCTTT	CASRTGVPNTEAFF
TRBJ2-3	TRBD2	TRBV27	.	TGTGCCAGCAGTCCAGGACTAGCCCCAACCCCTAGCACAGATACGCAGTATTTT	CASSPGLAPTPSTDTQYF
TRBJ2-7	TRBD1	TRBV18	.	TGTGCCAGCTCACACCGACAGGGGTTCCACGAGCAGTACTTC	CASSHRQGFHEQYF
TRBJ2-7	.	TRBV5-6	.	TGTGCCAGCAGCGCTGCCGTGGAGGCCTACGAGCAGTACTTC	CASSAAVEAYEQYF